A selection of T cell receptor beta chains follows, all from one sample in a study of blood T cell repertoires in COVID-19. Data came from immunoSEQ multiplex PCR; TCRdb stores just in-frame clones and leaves some out. The data show approximately 140,000 clones, with roughly 79% seen just once and roughly 7.7% held by the top ten. The specimen sequenced was peripheral blood. Receptors originate from a human donor with acute or convalescent COVID-19. The donor label of this sample is uncertain. Both conserved end residues are part of each CDR3. Fields, in order: V gene, J gene, CDR3 protein.

V: TRBV6-5; J: TRBJ1-1; CDR3: CASSRQSNTEAFF
V: TRBV3-1/TRBV3-2; J: TRBJ2-2; CDR3: CASSPGGRAGELFF
V: TRBV15; J: TRBJ2-4; CDR3: CATGGAAKNIQYF
V: TRBV2; J: TRBJ2-3; CDR3: CASSEALRGTDTQYF
V: TRBV19; J: TRBJ1-1; CDR3: CASKADHTEAFF
V: TRBV18; J: TRBJ1-1; CDR3: CASSQDGQNTEAFF
V: TRBV6-5; J: TRBJ1-2; CDR3: CASRLGQGASYGYTF
V: TRBV7-3; J: TRBJ2-3; CDR3: CASSPSGGGTDTQYF
V: TRBV7-6; J: TRBJ1-4; CDR3: CASSQNAATNEKLFF
V: TRBV21-1; J: TRBJ1-1; CDR3: CASQRAGNTEAFF
V: TRBV10-3; J: TRBJ1-4; CDR3: CAISEPASHNEKLFF
V: TRBV5-1; J: TRBJ2-7; CDR3: CASSWARSGGFSYEQYF
V: TRBV27; J: TRBJ1-5; CDR3: CASRRTGQGQPQHF
V: TRBV5-1; J: TRBJ1-1; CDR3: CASRTDFTEAFF
V: TRBV7-3; J: TRBJ2-6; CDR3: CASSPRAGRANVLTF
V: TRBV19; J: TRBJ1-1; CDR3: CASSIGGGNTEAFF
V: TRBV3-1/TRBV3-2; J: TRBJ1-3; CDR3: CASSHAGGGNTIYF
V: TRBV5-6; J: TRBJ2-1; CDR3: CASSLGGLAHNEQFF
V: TRBV11-1; J: TRBJ2-1; CDR3: CASTATPGNEQFF
V: TRBV7-3; J: TRBJ2-1; CDR3: CASSSSGGADEQFF
V: TRBV6-1; J: TRBJ2-1; CDR3: CASSEQGQYNEQFF
V: TRBV6-5; J: TRBJ2-1; CDR3: CASSPLAGGHNEQFF
V: TRBV27; J: TRBJ1-4; CDR3: CASSPRRGMEKLFF
V: TRBV19; J: TRBJ1-1; CDR3: CAARQQLNTEAFF
V: TRBV14; J: TRBJ1-1; CDR3: CASSAQGALGAFF
V: TRBV4-2; J: TRBJ2-5; CDR3: CASSQLRTGRETQYF
V: TRBV7-6; J: TRBJ1-2; CDR3: CASSPYPLWQGGNYGYTF
V: TRBV20-1; J: TRBJ2-3; CDR3: CSASPWGQGRGEADTQYF
V: TRBV9; J: TRBJ2-5; CDR3: CASSVAGGGETQYF
V: TRBV5-1; J: TRBJ1-6; CDR3: CASSFSQGANSPLHF
V: TRBV7-2; J: TRBJ1-2; CDR3: CASSPADSTGLVGYTF
V: TRBV5-4; J: TRBJ1-2; CDR3: CASSSPTGGRGYTF
V: TRBV7-9; J: TRBJ2-2; CDR3: CASSLARPLVGELFF
V: TRBV18; J: TRBJ1-1; CDR3: CASSPTRPRGGTEAFF
V: TRBV7-9; J: TRBJ1-5; CDR3: CASSLGRNNQPQHF
V: TRBV9; J: TRBJ2-2; CDR3: CASSFGTSGGASVELFF
V: TRBV9; J: TRBJ2-5; CDR3: CASSPSGAGETQYF
V: TRBV9; J: TRBJ2-3; CDR3: CASSVEQGVTDTQYF
V: TRBV11-2; J: TRBJ2-5; CDR3: CASSPGTSGAVKTQYF
V: TRBV2; J: TRBJ1-1; CDR3: CASSRLETEAFF
V: TRBV5-1; J: TRBJ2-5; CDR3: CASSRQGVQETQYF
V: TRBV7-8; J: TRBJ1-1; CDR3: CASSSLTGYTEAFF
V: TRBV6-5; J: TRBJ1-1; CDR3: CASIPQGLGDTEAFF